This section outlines one T cell receptor (beta chain) sequence together with its context. The clone's antigen remains unknown. Base-call qualities are not available, and no considerably larger clone is one nucleotide away. The CDR3 covers 15 residues, taking in both the cysteine and the phenylalanine. Here the CDR3 DNA is all that survives: 45 bases in frame from base 1. Ends trimmed: V by 3 bases, J by 4 bases; bases unmatched to a gene: 6. Reading the germline V gene gives CDR1 SGHTS and CDR2 YDEGEE. Healthy HIV-negative adults with no recently reported acute infections or vaccinations were included as donors. All donors were Caucasian adults living in Nashville, Tennessee, USA. CD4+ T cells were enriched by magnetic negative selection, after which naive cells were positively selected on CD45RA and the negative fraction was taken as the memory subset. Blood was obtained by leukapheresis, after which PBMCs were separated by Ficoll-Histopaque density gradient centrifugation and cryopreserved in liquid nitrogen vapor phase. Purity and quantity of every magnetically sorted T cell population were checked by analytical flow cytometry. Genomic DNA was isolated from every sorted fraction and measured by UV absorbance on a Nanodrop 2000c.

The source of the sample is a study of shared clonotypes between healthy human individuals (dated by TCRdb to 2020 to 2021). For the study in its entirety: The cohort comprised two women and a few men aged 18 to 49 years. Per donor, three plates each were used for CD4 naive and CD4 memory, two for CD8 naive, and one for CD8 memory. The study deeply sequenced blood TCR repertoires of about 5 healthy adults to estimate repertoire size and the extent of clonotype sharing between individuals. Different laboratories and diverse techniques were used to prepare libraries and sequence TCR repertoires, to increase sequencing depth and limit assay-specific biases. Between about 0.9 and 8.9 billion PBMCs per donor were obtained by leukapheresis. General findings and caveats noted by the study authors: Because the study included only a small number of donors, the genetic and exposure-history diversity represented was limited. Sampling was restricted to blood, and TCR repertoires in tissues likely differ from the TCR repertoires found in blood. Compared with non-shared clonotypes, clonotypes shared by all four sorted-subset donors had higher generation probabilities. Naive subsets generally had larger estimated clonotype richness than memory subsets did. Rarefaction of sorted-subset datasets indicated incomplete sequencing despite the large sequencing depth. Across a few donors, approximately 5% of naive CD4, approximately 4% of naive CD8, approximately 2.5% of memory CD4, and approximately 0.4% of memory CD8 clonotypes were shared. Pairwise subsampling led to the expectation that sequencing depth would affect the degree of clonotype sharing among donors.

TCR CDR3 regions were amplified from genomic DNA by multiplex PCR using the deep immunoSEQ assay. Extracted genomic DNA from each cell subset was spread evenly across all wells of several immunoSEQ 96-well plates, with each plate serving as a replicate. Each replicate PCR for sorted subsets received 150 to 250 ng genomic DNA, equal to roughly 30,000 T cell genomes. Purified libraries were quantified with a Qubit 3.0 fluorometer, sized on a Bioanalyzer 2100, and re-quantified with the KAPA Library Quantification kit. A separate single-read 150-cycle Illumina NextSeq 550 flow cell was used to sequence each immunoSEQ 96-well plate. Per the original workflow: Because the immunoSEQ output held only junctional sequences and lacked quality scores, the filtering could not match the filtering applied to full-length reads. To assign V/J genes and CDR3, sequences were annotated against IMGT germline references using PyIR, a Python wrapper for IgBLAST v1.9. Reads with weak V/J assignments (E-value above 1e-6), missing CDR3, stop codons, out-of-frame junctions, or ambiguous translated residues were removed. V3J clonotypes were defined as sequences sharing the same inferred V gene, J gene, and CDR3 amino acid sequence. Percentage overlap between repertoires was calculated by dividing the number of shared unique clonotypes by the size of the smaller repertoire. Richness of each repertoire was evaluated using RTK rarefaction, the Chao1 estimator, and Recon v2.1 estimates of unobserved clonotypes. Generation probabilities for all TCRbeta clonotypes obtained by the gDNA method from four donors were computed using OLGA. The table was pulled from immuneACCESS by TCRdb, which kept in-frame rearrangements only. Such tables lose some clones; where checked, under half of the loss comes from unresolved V genes, and the rest has no known cause. The DNA gave D and trimming, while V, J and clone size come from that table. This sample is represented by approximately 2.5 million clones; more than 90% of them were singletons. The top ten constitute over 0.12% of the sample.

The chain is encoded by TRBV5-8 joined to TRBJ2-4, with 8 central nucleotides matching TRBD1. The receptor's source is a man aged 18 to 30 in good health. Sequenced sample: naive CD4+ T cells sorted from blood. The sample's cell subset or site label is to be understood as: CD45RA+ positively selected. The encoded CDR3 is CASSWTGIGKNIQYF. The DNA sequence reads TGTGCCAGCAGCTGGACAGGGATCGGTAAAAACATTCAGTACTTC.